Sequencing of this TCR beta chain was carried out in a study of shared clonotypes between healthy human individuals. Per the germline V gene, CDR1 is SGHTA and CDR2 is FQGNSA. With 5 bases removed from V and 2 bases from J, the gap between germline ends came to 10 bases. This CDR3 region has 13 residues. Sequenced by immunoSEQ multiplex PCR; TCRdb stores in-frame clones only, minus some. The profile shows about 1.5 million clones, 95% to 99% of them singletons. This clone has a single count. In the same sample, other DNA sequences code for this CDR3. This receptor was identified in a man aged 25-45 years in good health. The sequenced sample consisted of naive CD4+ T cells sorted from blood. Subset described: CD45RA+ positively selected. V is TRBV7-2 and J is TRBJ2-7; D might be TRBD1 or TRBD2, each matching 6 bases. CDR3 bases: TGTGCCAGCAGCCTGCGGGACACCTACGAGCAGTACTTC. Its translation is CASSLRDTYEQYF.